A selection of T cell receptor beta chains follows, all from one sample in a study of shared clonotypes between healthy human individuals. The protocol was immunoSEQ multiplex PCR, while the TCRdb copy is restricted to in-frame clones and leaves out a portion. The data contain under 1 million clones, about 96% of them singletons. The sample was naive CD8+ T cells sorted from blood. The receptor source for this set is a man aged 30-40 years in good health. CDR3s include the opening cysteine and the closing phenylalanine or tryptophan. D genes are given only for firm matches. The size field is filled for only some rows; it gives once, few, many or a size class.

>TRBJ1-5|TRBV4-3|-|TRBD1
TGCGCCAGCAGCCAGGACAGGGGGCCCGATCAGCCCCAGCATTTT
CASSQDRGPDQPQHF
>TRBJ2-3|TRBV7-2|-|-
TGTGCCAGCAGCTTAACAAACACAGATACGCAGTATTTT
CASSLTNTDTQYF
>TRBJ1-1|TRBV18|-|TRBD1
TGTGCCAGCTCCGGGCAGGGGGACCTTCGAGCAGCTTTCTTT
CASSGQGDLRAAFF
>TRBJ2-7|TRBV5-6|once|-
TGTGCCAGCAGCTTGGGGGCAGCGGACGACTCCTACGAGCAGTACTTC
CASSLGAADDSYEQYF
>TRBJ2-7|TRBV5-1|-|-
TGCGCCAGCAGCTTGGATGATCGGAGAGCCGGCTCCTACGAGCAGTACTTC
CASSLDDRRAGSYEQYF
>TRBJ2-2|TRBV7-8|-|-
TGTGCCAGCAGCTTTGGAGGTACCGGGGAGCTGTTTTTT
CASSFGGTGELFF
>TRBJ1-5|TRBV5-1|once|-
TGCGCCAGCAGCACAGATAGCAATCAGCCCCAGCATTTT
CASSTDSNQPQHF
>TRBJ2-7|TRBV27|-|-
TGTGCCAGCAGACCAGGGGGGATCTCCTACGAGCAGTACTTC
CASRPGGISYEQYF
>TRBJ2-5|TRBV9|-|-
TGTGCCAGCAGCGGCAGTCAAGAGACCCAGTACTTC
CASSGSQETQYF
>TRBJ2-1|TRBV19|-|TRBD1
TGTGCCAGTAGAACCCCGCCAGGGGGATCCTACAATGAGCAGTTCTTC
CASRTPPGGSYNEQFF
>TRBJ2-7|TRBV7-9|-|-
TGTGCCAGCAGCAGGACGGATTTTTACGAGCAGTACTTC
CASSRTDFYEQYF
>TRBJ2-7|TRBV7-6|-|-
TGTGCCAGCAGCCCCCCAGGGGACGTAGGCTACGAGCAGTACTTC
CASSPPGDVGYEQYF
>TRBJ2-7|TRBV5-6|-|TRBD2
TGTGCCAGCAGATTGGACGGGGGGGCCTACGAGCAGTACTTC
CASRLDGGAYEQYF
>TRBJ2-7|TRBV9|-|-
TGTGCCAGCAGCCCCGAGGACAGTTTCTACGAGCAGTACTTC
CASSPEDSFYEQYF
>TRBJ2-2|TRBV10-3|-|TRBD1
TGTGCCATAGGGACAGGTGACACCGGGGAGCTGTTTTTT
CAIGTGDTGELFF
>TRBJ1-2|TRBV27|once|-
TGTGCCAGCAGTTTATTGGGCGACCAGGGCTACACCTTC
CASSLLGDQGYTF
>TRBJ1-5|TRBV7-2|-|-
TGTGCCAGCAGCTTAGGGGGTTTCAATCAGCCCCAGCATTTT
CASSLGGFNQPQHF
>TRBJ2-1|TRBV4-1|-|TRBD2
TGCGCCAGCAGCCAAGAAGGCGGGAGGGCCTTTGATGAGCAGTTCTTC
CASSQEGGRAFDEQFF
>TRBJ2-3|TRBV27|-|-
TGTGCCAGCAGTTTTCCAGCAGATACGCAGTATTTT
CASSFPADTQYF
>TRBJ2-5|TRBV7-6|-|-
TGTGCCAGCAGCTTATACACCCGGGCACCCCCAGAGACCCAGTACTTC
CASSLYTRAPPETQYF
>TRBJ2-1|TRBV18|-|-
TGTGCCAGCTCACCACCAGGACGGGAGCAGAGAAACAATGAGCAGTTCTTC
CASSPPGREQRNNEQFF
>TRBJ2-7|TRBV29-1|-|-
TGCAGCGTTGTCTGGCCCCAAGTCGGTTACGAGCAGTACTTC
CSVVWPQVGYEQYF
>TRBJ2-1|TRBV4-1|-|-
TGCGCCAGCAGCAGGGGACTCTACAATGAGCAGTTCTTC
CASSRGLYNEQFF